Given below is one T cell receptor beta chain in context. Antigen: not known. Profiling relied on immunoSEQ multiplex PCR, and the TCRdb table lists in-frame clones only, not all of them. The sample lists 1,500 to 2,000 clones; 83% were seen once. This specimen comes from a study of hypomethylating agent response in myelodysplastic syndrome. Study details: Of patients, most of the 11 got azacitidine and 3 of 11 decitabine.

CDR1 and CDR2 from the germline V gene are GTSNPN and SVGIG (reference sequence). The CDR3 has 16 amino acids. Overall study findings and caveats: Shared GLIPH2 clusters possibly recognizing novel MDS antigens remain unconfirmed. The cohort was small, with only 11 patients analyzed.

The input for sequencing was bone marrow, taken before or after starting hypomethylating agent treatment for myelodysplastic syndrome (not recorded which). The sequence was collected from a human donor with myelodysplastic syndrome. This chain connects TRBV30 to TRBJ2-5; 10 nucleotides match TRBD2. The J call is doubtful: the DNA matches TRBJ2-7 better. The CDR3 sequence is CAWSQIRTSGSYEQYF. The CDR3 DNA reads as TGTGCCTGGAGTCAAATCCGGACTAGCGGATCCTACGAGCAGTACTTC.